One T cell receptor beta chain is described in this entry. Its antigen is as yet unknown. This record belongs to a study of lung T cells in sarcoidosis with Löfgren's syndrome. About the study: Löfgren's syndrome patients were the main repertoire analysis focus.

CDR1 and CDR2 (germline): LNHDA, SQIVND (reference sequence). The V and J ends lost 6 bases and 0 bases, in that order; junction bases with no gene match: 6. The CDR3 is 15 amino acids. Broader study findings: The most expanded V genes in Löfgren's patients were reportedly TRAV12-1 and TRBV2. TRAV12-1 preferentially paired with TRBV2, with homologous CDR3s. Shared TRAV12-1 and TRBV2 CDR3 motifs were reported across several patients.

MiXCR, run by TCRdb on the reads, gives a single entry per CDR3 protein. Here the sample spans 60,000 to 70,000 distinct CDR3 sequences, less than 25% being singletons. The receptor's source is a human donor with sarcoidosis (Löfgren's syndrome or another form), or a control subject (not recorded which). The sequencing sample was made of CD4+ T cells from PBMCs. The rearrangement links TRBV19 to TRBJ2-7, with 9 bases aligning to TRBD2. The CDR3 sequence: CASSQLAGVSYEQYF. The CDR3 DNA is TGTGCCAGTAGCCAACTAGCGGGTGTCTCCTACGAGCAGTACTTC.